The present entry profiles one TCR beta chain with its context. Clones were read by immunoSEQ multiplex PCR, and TCRdb kept only the in-frame ones, dropping some. The data hold 90,000 or so clones, with about 91% observed a single time. CDR3 length: 14 amino acids. Trimming cost V 3 bases and J 15 bases; bases outside gene matches: 12. Germline assignment: CDR1 SGHTA and CDR2 FQGNSA. The sample originates from a study of blood T cell repertoires in COVID-19. Study at large: Acute and convalescent COVID-19 samples came from the United States, Italy and Spain.

The chain carries TRBV7-2 and TRBJ2-4, with 9 bases identical to TRBD1. Sequencing used peripheral blood. The receptor was isolated from a woman of 80 years or more with active COVID-19. The CDR3 sequence is CASSLGQGPANLYF. For the CDR3, the DNA is TGTGCCAGCAGCTTGGGACAGGGCCCAGCTAACTTGTACTTC.